This note documents a single T cell receptor (beta chain) sequence. Its antigen is unidentified. Clones were sequenced by immunoSEQ multiplex PCR, and TCRdb holds only the in-frame ones, with some missing. This sample has roughly 54,000 clones, with 70% to 90% found just once. The sample is drawn from a study of a mutant IDH1 vaccine in newly diagnosed glioma. Study-level background: Each patient was administered eight vaccinations, scheduled in weeks 1, 3, 5, 7, 11, 15, 19 and 23. Those enrolled had earlier been treated with radiotherapy, temozolomide, or both, mostly both. Vaccination started 4-6 weeks after radiotherapy alone, or with temozolomide cycles.

Sample time point: week 5, during vaccination. In every dose of vaccine, 300 ug of mutant IDH1 20-mer peptide was given alongside topical imiquimod. The V end was cut by 0 bases, the J end by 3 bases, with 21 bases between. In germline, CDR1 is SGHNT, CDR2 YYREEE (reference sequence). The CDR3 consists of 18 residues. Study outcomes and limitations: Apparently, pseudoprogression bore no relation to changes among the top peripheral T cell clonotypes.

The V gene is TRBV5-4, the J gene TRBJ1-2; TRBD1 might be the D (5 bases). The sample in question was PBMCs, obtained from a glioma patient whose treatment included an IDH1 peptide vaccine. The clonotype originates from a man in his thirties or forties with glioma. The chain's CDR3 is CASSLEIRGAKGDYGYTF. The CDR3 nucleotides are TGTGCCAGCAGCTTGGAAATACGTGGGGCCAAAGGGGACTATGGCTACACCTTC.